The 17 T cell receptor beta chains below come from one sample, sequenced in a study of type 1 and type 2 diabetes patients. Genomic DNA was the PCR template. Multiplex PCR with 30 forward and 13 reverse primers amplified the TCR beta CDR3. From the multiplex PCR reads, TCRdb called clonotypes with MiXCR, one entry per CDR3 protein. The sample shows 250,000 or so distinct CDR3 sequences, around 47% of them seen only once. Sequencing was done on a sample of peripheral blood mononuclear cells (PBMCs). All receptors come from a man between 18 and 29 years old with type 2 diabetes.

The chain has TRBV6-5 and TRBJ2-2; TRBD1 matches 7 bases. Germline V gene data show CDR1 as MNHEY and CDR2 as SVGAGI. V gave up 2 bases and J gave up 7 bases; unmatched junction bases: 4. The CDR3 is 14 residues long. The CDR3 sequence: CASSYSRGRGELFF. As DNA, the CDR3 is TGTGCCAGCAGTTACAGTAGGGGGCGCGGGGAGCTGTTTTTT.

Of note for this clonotype: Possible read error: a much larger clone is one base away. In this CDR3 the conserved last residue, phenylalanine or tryptophan, is missing, so a read error is likely. V usage is TRBV25-1 and J usage is TRBJ2-2, with TRBD1 matching over 10 bases. This CDR3 is 14 amino acids long. CDR1 and CDR2 (germline): MGHDK, SYGVNS. V trimming: 6 bases; J trimming: 4 bases; junction bases outside the gene matches: 2. This CDR3 reads CASRGTGVTGELFL. The CDR3 DNA follows: TGTGCCAGCAGAGGGACAGGGGTCACCGGGGAGCTGTTTCTT.

This clonotype has just one count. The rearrangement uses TRBV15 and TRBJ2-2, with TRBD1 matching 7 bases. This CDR3 has 17 amino acids. Germline-derived CDR1 and CDR2 are LNHNV and YYDKDF (reference sequence). Trimming removed 5 bases from V and 3 bases from J; junction bases left unmatched: 12. DNA of the CDR3: TGTGCCACCAGCGGAACCGGGACAGTTGCATACACCGGGGAGCTGTTTTTT. The encoded protein is CATSGTGTVAYTGELFF.

The CDR3: CAISERSQDEQYF. The CDR3 nucleotides are TGTGCCATCAGTGAGAGATCCCAGGACGAGCAGTACTTC. The rearrangement uses TRBV10-3 and TRBJ2-7; D uncertain. The CDR3 has 13 amino acids. V lost 2 bases, J lost 5 bases, and 10 bases lay in between. The germline CDR1 and CDR2 sequences are ENHRY and SYGVKD.

This sequence joins TRBV13 and TRBJ1-4; possible D gene TRBD1, 5 bases. V was shortened by 6 bases and J by 4 bases, with 18 bases between the two germline ends. The CDR3 loop spans 16 amino acids. Germline V gives CDR1 PRHDT, CDR2 FYEKMQ (reference sequence). The CDR3 bases are TGTGCCAGCAGTGGGGGAGAGGAGGGACTTAATGAAAAACTGTTTTTT. Translated, it gives CASSGGEEGLNEKLFF. The full variable domain, in which reference TRBV13 and TRBJ1-4 provide the parts outside the CDR3, is AAGVIQSPRHLIKEKRETATLKCYPIPRHDTVYWYQQGPGQDPQFLISFYEKMQSDKGSIPDRFSAQQFSDYHSELNMSSLELGDSALYFCASSGGEEGLNEKLFFGSGTQLSVL.

J is TRBJ2-1 and V is TRBV25-1; no definite D call. Germline V gene sequence: CDR1 MGHDK, CDR2 SYGVNS. This CDR3 comprises 14 residues. Trimming took 0 bases from V and 9 from J, leaving 12 bases between them. The CDR3 DNA sequence: TGTGCCAGCAGTGAATATCCCTCGGGCCCTGAGCAGTTCTTC. Protein product: CASSEYPSGPEQFF.

This clonotype appeared a single time. The chain recombines TRBV20-1 with TRBJ2-7; TRBD1 aligns across 7 bases. This CDR3 region has 15 residues. The J segment lost 0 bases and the V segment lost 3 bases, leaving 8 bases of the junction unmatched. The germline CDR1 and CDR2 sequences are DFQATT and SNEGSKA (reference sequence). The CDR3 DNA sequence: TGCAGTGCTAGGTCCCTTGGGGACAGCTCCTACGAGCAGTACTTC. It encodes CSARSLGDSSYEQYF.

The V gene is TRBV2, the J gene TRBJ1-1, with no clear D. CDR1 and CDR2 (germline): SNHLY, FYNNEI. Trimming stripped 5 bases from V and 5 bases from J, with 12 bases between. The CDR3 is 13 amino acids. The CDR3, as DNA: TGTGCCAGCAGTTACGTCCAAGGGACTGAAGCTTTCTTT. Its translation: CASSYVQGTEAFF.

V and J are TRBV6-5 and TRBJ1-1, with D unresolved. Trimming took off 0 bases at V and 2 bases at J, with 16 bases between the two ends. The CDR3 extends over 17 amino acids. Germline lookup yields CDR1 MNHEY and CDR2 SVGAGI. CDR3 bases: TGTGCCAGCAGTTACTCCCGGGTAGGAGGGTTCAACACTGAAGCTTTCTTT. Protein sequence: CASSYSRVGGFNTEAFF.

The chain combines TRBV20-1 with TRBJ2-7, with D perhaps matching TRBD1 or TRBD2 (5 bases each). The V and J ends lost 3 bases and 5 bases respectively, with 11 bases between them. This CDR3 has 12 residues. The germline V gene has CDR1 DFQATT and CDR2 SNEGSKA (reference sequence). The DNA of the CDR3 is TGCAGTGCTAGTTTAGTGGGGGACGAGCAGTACTTC. It translates to CSASLVGDEQYF.

This clonotype has ten or more counts. The rearrangement uses TRBV30 and TRBJ1-1, with no clear D. The CDR3 contains 10 residues. Per the germline V gene, CDR1 is GTSNPN and CDR2 is SVGIG (reference sequence). V was shortened by 4 bases and J by 5 bases, with 5 bases between the two germline ends. The CDR3: CAWKETEAFF. CDR3 DNA sequence: TGTGCCTGGAAGGAGACTGAAGCTTTCTTT.

The rearrangement uses TRBV5-1 and TRBJ2-3, with D tentatively TRBD2 (6 bases). Germline V gene sequence: CDR1 SGHRS, CDR2 YFSETQ. Trimming removed 0 bases from V and 5 bases from J, with 10 bases in between. This CDR3 is built from 14 residues. The DNA for the CDR3 is TGCGCCAGCAGCTTGGGGAGCGGGCAAGATACGCAGTATTTT. Encoded protein: CASSLGSGQDTQYF.

This clonotype was counted between two and nine times. The chain recombines TRBV20-1 with TRBJ2-5; 7 bases fit TRBD2. The trim removed 6 bases at V and 5 bases at J, leaving 9 bases unmatched. From germline, CDR1 is DFQATT and CDR2 SNEGSKA (reference sequence). The CDR3 totals 13 residues. The CDR3 nucleotides are TGCAGTGCAACGACTAGCAAAGGGGAGACCCAGTACTTC. This gives the protein CSATTSKGETQYF.

The chain uses TRBV3-1 and TRBJ2-3, with 8 bases identical to TRBD2. CDR1 and CDR2 from the germline V gene are LGHDT and YNNKEL (reference sequence). The V segment lost 4 bases and the J segment 2 bases; nucleotides outside the gene matches: 11. The CDR3 spans 17 residues. DNA for the CDR3: TGTGCCAGCAGCCGAAGGGATCGCGGGAGGACCACAGATACGCAGTATTTT. This codes for CASSRRDRGRTTDTQYF.

This clonotype was detected only a few times. The chain carries TRBV7-3 and TRBJ2-3; D ambiguous. The CDR3 totals 13 residues. Germline V CDR1 and CDR2: SGHTA, FQGTGA. V was trimmed by 4 bases and J by 6 bases, leaving 11 bases between them. CDR3 nucleotide sequence: TGTGCCAGCAGCTCCCCACCGATGGATACGCAGTATTTT. This sequence encodes CASSSPPMDTQYF.

The V and J genes are TRBV2 and TRBJ2-2; D is unclear. The CDR3 consists of 15 residues. Trimming stripped 3 bases from V and 0 bases from J, with 8 bases between. Germline V gives CDR1 SNHLY, CDR2 FYNNEI. CDR3 bases: TGTGCCAGCAGTGAGCAGGAAACGAACACCGGGGAGCTGTTTTTT. It encodes CASSEQETNTGELFF. The entire variable domain, with the rest obtained from reference TRBV2 and TRBJ2-2, is as follows: EPEVTQTPSHQVTQMGQEVILRCVPISNHLYFYWYRQILGQKVEFLVSFYNNEISEKSEIFDDQFSVERPDGSNFTLKIRSTKLEDSAMYFCASSEQETNTGELFFGEGSRLTVL.

This clonotype appeared a single time. The chain employs TRBV7-9 and TRBJ2-2, with unresolved D. The CDR3 loop spans 12 amino acids. The V end lost 5 bases, the J end lost 6 bases, and 7 bases lay between the germline ends. Germline-derived CDR1 and CDR2 are SEHNR and FQNEAQ (reference sequence). The CDR3, as DNA: TGTGCCAGCAGCGAGCCCGCCGGGGAGCTGTTTTTT. Its translation: CASSEPAGELFF.